Below, 12 T cell receptor beta chains from the same sample are listed, as sequenced in a study of cytomegalovirus exposure and HLA in healthy donors. PCR primers comprised 60 Vbeta and 13 Jbeta primers. Only in-frame clones appear in the TCRdb table, and some are missing; sequencing was by immunoSEQ multiplex PCR. Found here are about 130,000 clones, roughly 10% of them singletons; the top ten hold approximately 1.9%. The specimen was PBMCs. Receptor source: a man aged 50 or older in good health and CMV-seronegative.

This clone was picked up a small number of times. V is TRBV28 and J is TRBJ2-1; weak D call: TRBD2 (6 bases). Deletions cut 2 bases from V and 1 base from J, with 12 bases between. The CDR3 spans 16 residues. Germline CDR1 MDHEN, CDR2 SYDVKM. The CDR3 loop reads CASSLRTGASYNEQFF. The CDR3 DNA reads as TGTGCCAGCAGTTTACGCACGGGAGCGTCCTACAATGAGCAGTTCTTC.

CDR3: CASKWTGVTSTDTQYF. DNA for the CDR3: TGTGCCAGCAAATGGACCGGGGTTACTAGCACAGATACGCAGTATTTT. The rearrangement joins TRBV27 to TRBJ2-3; D is perhaps TRBD2 (5 bases). Trimming took off 7 bases at V and 0 bases at J, with 17 bases between the two ends. The length of the CDR3 is 16 residues. The germline V gene has CDR1 MNHEY and CDR2 SMNVEV (reference sequence).

This clone has more than one count but fewer than ten. The chain has TRBV13 and TRBJ1-5, with TRBD1 matching over 8 bases. J gave up 4 bases and V 5 bases, and 4 bases lay outside the gene matches. Germline V lookup: CDR1 PRHDT, CDR2 FYEKMQ (reference sequence). CDR3 size: 14 residues. CDR3 nucleotides: TGTGCCAGCAGCCAACAGGGGGTTAATCAGCCCCAGCATTTT. Amino acids: CASSQQGVNQPQHF.

This clone came up a few times. The chain couples TRBV28 to TRBJ1-5; D is perhaps TRBD1 (5 bases). Germline CDR1 MDHEN, CDR2 SYDVKM. The CDR3 is made up of 15 amino acids. The V end was cut by 8 bases, the J end by 0 bases, with 14 bases between. The CDR3 region is CASGATGYSNQPQHF. In nucleotides, the CDR3 is TGTGCCAGCGGGGCTACAGGTTATAGCAATCAGCCCCAGCATTTT.

This chain connects TRBV6-1 to TRBJ2-2; D unresolved. The CDR3 contains 14 residues. The germline gives CDR1 MNHNS, CDR2 SASEGT. V gave up 7 bases and J gave up 2 bases, with 11 bases separating them. The CDR3 protein is CASIDWSNTGELFF. Here the CDR3 DNA reads TGTGCCAGCATAGACTGGTCTAACACCGGGGAGCTGTTTTTT.

Only a few counts were recorded for this clone. The J gene is TRBJ1-2, the V gene TRBV2; D is possibly TRBD1 (6 bases). V was clipped by 6 bases and J by 8 bases, with 22 bases between them. CDR1 and CDR2 (germline): SNHLY, FYNNEI. CDR3 length equals 15 residues. CDR3 residues: CASSRQDGSARGYTF. As DNA, the CDR3 is TGTGCCAGCAGCCGACAGGACGGTTCCGCTAGAGGCTACACCTTC.

This clone turned up a few times. This chain connects TRBV9 to TRBJ2-3; 13 bases match TRBD2. V was clipped by 4 bases and J by 8 bases; unmatched bases: 7. This CDR3 has 15 residues. Per the germline V gene, CDR1 is SGDLS and CDR2 is YYNGEE. CDR3 residues: CASSSRLAGGLTQYF. CDR3 bases: TGTGCCAGCAGCTCCAGACTAGCGGGAGGCCTTACGCAGTATTTT.

The rearrangement links TRBV7-9 to TRBJ2-3, with TRBD2 matching 9 bases. From germline, CDR1 is SEHNR and CDR2 FQNEAQ (reference sequence). The length of the CDR3 is 16 residues. J was trimmed by 4 bases and V by 1 base; bases with no gene match: 6. DNA of the CDR3: TGTGCCAGCAGCTTAGAGGGTAGCGGGAGAGCAGATACGCAGTATTTT. Amino acids: CASSLEGSGRADTQYF.

This chain joins TRBV7-2 and TRBJ2-1, with 9 positions matching TRBD2. The CDR3 contains 13 residues. V was pared by 5 bases and J by 9 bases, with 5 bases of the junction left unmatched. Per the germline V gene, CDR1 is SGHTA and CDR2 is FQGNSA. CDR3 coding DNA: TGTGCCAGCAGCCCTATAGCGGGGGTTGAGCAGTTCTTC. It codes for CASSPIAGVEQFF.

This chain links TRBV28 with TRBJ1-1; 7 nucleotides agree with TRBD1. Germline assignment: CDR1 MDHEN and CDR2 SYDVKM. Trimming removed 7 bases from V and 4 bases from J; junction bases left unmatched: 9. The length of the CDR3 is 14 residues. CDR3 protein: CASKKGGAGTEAFF. As DNA, the CDR3 is TGTGCCAGCAAGAAAGGGGGCGCTGGCACTGAAGCTTTCTTT.

This clone has more than one count but fewer than ten. This chain links TRBV7-9 with TRBJ1-2, with a tentative D call TRBD1 (6 bases). Deletions cut 0 bases from V and 0 bases from J, with 11 bases between. This CDR3 has 16 amino acids. CDR1 is SEHNR, CDR2 FQNEAQ, per germline (reference sequence). The DNA of the CDR3 is TGTGCCAGCAGCTTAGCGTGGGGGCAGACTAACTATGGCTACACCTTC. It is translated as CASSLAWGQTNYGYTF.

The chain is built from TRBV5-5 and TRBJ2-3; TRBD1 might be the D (5 bases). From germline, CDR1 is SGHKS and CDR2 YYEKEE (reference sequence). The V end lost 4 bases, the J end lost 5 bases, and 8 bases lay between the germline ends. The CDR3 covers 12 residues. CDR3 DNA: TGTGCCAGCAGCACCCAGGGAGATACGCAGTATTTT. This encodes CASSTQGDTQYF.